This T cell receptor beta chain was captured in a study of blood T cell repertoires in COVID-19 (dated by TCRdb to 2018 to 2020). Notes on the research overall: Collaborator samples came from the United States, Italy and Spain and covered acute and convalescent phases of COVID-19. The repertoires were released in a freely available public database meant as a resource for research on the immune response to SARS-CoV-2. The dataset comprised deeply sampled blood TCRbeta repertoires from subjects exposed to, actively infected with, or recovered from COVID-19. HLA class I and class II types, where available, came from metadata supplied by the sample provider rather than from assay-based typing. The samples were drawn from two sources: the first 160 participants of the ongoing ImmuneRACE study, and some 1,300 subjects contributed by 6 global collaborators. The prospective study material was composed of cDNA or gDNA derived from T cells, B-cell-depleted T cells, or PBMCs. Sample metadata almost always included a de-identified subject ID, COVID-19 status, age in years and sex. Results the study describes overall, beyond this receptor: The amount of clinical and demographic metadata varied by source and participant and was provided uncurated.

Collaborating institutions collected whole blood in K2EDTA tubes following their own protocols. For TCRbeta analysis, collaborators shipped samples as frozen whole blood, isolated PBMCs, or DNA extracted from either of those sample types. TCRbeta CDR3 regions were amplified from genomic DNA by means of the immunoSEQ Assay, a bias-controlled multiplex PCR. In the paper's pipeline: Within the assay, amplification of reference gene primers was used to estimate how many nucleated cells each sample contained. To quantify the absolute abundance of each unique TCRbeta CDR3 rearrangement, sequence reads were collapsed and filtered. For each sample, productive Simpson clonality was calculated as the square root of Simpson's diversity index across productive rearrangements. The clones in this table, taken by TCRdb from immuneACCESS, are in-frame only. Not every clone is retained; where verified, under half of the shortfall comes from an unresolved V gene, and the cause of the rest is unknown. The V and J calls and the clone size are those of that table, but D and trimming were determined from the DNA. Here the sample has tens of thousands of clones; around 84% occur a single time. Of the sample, over 5.5% falls within the top ten clones.

Turning to this clone: Its cognate antigen has yet to be identified. Base qualities are missing; no much larger clone stands one base away.

Including the terminal cysteine and phenylalanine, the CDR3 comprises 17 residues. Only CDR3 DNA is held: 51 bases, read in frame from base 1. The germline V gene encodes CDR1 MNHEY and CDR2 SVGEGT. Ends trimmed: V by 2 bases, J by 6 bases; bases unmatched to a gene: 11. The sequencing sample was made of peripheral blood. The rearranged chain carries TRBV6-2 or TRBV6-3 and TRBJ1-2; TRBD1 matches 11 bases in the middle. The clonotype originates from a human donor in a cohort sampled during active or convalescent COVID-19. The CDR3 protein: CASSYRRRDRGFDGYTF. The DNA sequence is TGTGCCAGCAGTTACAGACGCCGGGACAGGGGGTTTGATGGCTACACCTTC.